This paragraph covers one TCR beta chain sequence. Its antigen is unidentified. Trimming shortened V by 4 bases and J by 7 bases, and 11 bases separated the two germline ends. The CDR3 has 12 residues. The germline gives CDR1 SGHTA, CDR2 FQGNSA. The data are from a study of beta chain features in type 1 diabetes. Every bit of the isolated RNA underwent reverse transcription, so sequencing read expressed TCRB transcripts. Sequenced by immunoSEQ multiplex PCR; TCRdb stores in-frame clones only, minus some. The table has some 110,000 clones, 16% seen once. Whole-study results and caveats: Shortening that was moderate but significant affected the TCRB CDR3s of Type 1 diabetes patients in all four CD4+ subsets.

Central memory, naive, regulatory and stem cell-like memory CD4+ cells were sorted by CD45RO/CCR7/CD25/CD127/CD95/CD27. Sequencing was performed on central memory CD4+ T cells from blood. The chain uses TRBV7-2 and TRBJ2-7; D not certain. This receptor was identified in a young man with type 1 diabetes. In DNA form, the CDR3 reads TGTGCCAGCAGCTCTCTCCTGGGGGAGCAGTACTTC. As protein: CASSSLLGEQYF. Combining the CDR3 with reference TRBV7-2 and TRBJ2-7 gives the whole variable domain GAGVSQSPSNKVTEKGKDVELRCDPISGHTALYWYRQSLGQGLEFLIYFQGNSAPDKSGLPSDRFSAERTGGSVSTLTIQRTQQEDSAVYLCASSSLLGEQYFGPGTRLTVT.